The 8 T cell receptor beta chains listed next were all sequenced from one sample in a study of T-cell memory formation after mild COVID-19 (TCRdb year 2021). Receptor libraries were prepared by 5' RACE. The run used an Illumina NovaSeq 6000. The public sequencing data were trimmed at Q25 with fastp and processed into clonotypes with MiXCR by TCRdb, which kept only in-frame beta chains. One record per CDR3 amino acid sequence lists the most common genes and DNA. The sample table holds about 360,000 distinct CDR3 sequences, of which 13% were seen once. The leading ten clones occupy around a fifth of the sample. The specimen sequenced was PBMCs or a T cell subset sorted from them (not recorded which). The receptors originated from a young man who had mild COVID-19 (a few samples of this study predate the infection). The sample titles of this study are shuffled in the database, so cell type and time point are left out; the donor was told from shared clones.

This clonotype came up a few times. The V call is TRBV6-5, the J call TRBJ1-4, with no clear D. Between the trimmed V and J ends, which lost 2 bases and 0 bases, there was a span of 4 bases. Germline CDR1 reads MNHEY; CDR2 reads SVGAGI. This CDR3 is 14 amino acids long. The chain's CDR3 is CASSYRATNEKLFF. The DNA for the CDR3 is TGTGCCAGCAGTTACAGAGCAACTAATGAAAAACTGTTTTTT.

The chain carries TRBV6-2 or TRBV6-3 and TRBJ1-5, with D unresolved. The CDR3 has 13 residues. Per the germline V gene, CDR1 is MNHEY and CDR2 is SVGEGT. Trimming left V 6 bases short and J 6 bases short, with 12 bases between. DNA of the CDR3: TGTGCCAGCAGCCCCCTGGTGGGTCAGCCCCAGCATTTT. It is translated as CASSPLVGQPQHF.

The table lists this clonotype with a few counts. The rearrangement links TRBV12-3 or TRBV12-4 to TRBJ2-7, with a weak D call TRBD2 (7 bases). This CDR3 is 14 amino acids long. Trimming removed 0 bases at V and 6 bases at J, with 12 bases between. In nucleotides, the CDR3 is TGTGCCAGCAGTTTAGCGGGGGGGCCTCGCGAGCAGTACTTC. It yields the protein CASSLAGGPREQYF.

This clonotype turned up a few times. This chain uses TRBV21-1 with TRBJ2-5; the listed D gene, TRBD1, was not tested against the DNA. TRBV21-1 is annotated as a pseudogene. This CDR3 region has 16 residues. The CDR3 protein is CASSKDVGIGKETQYF. The CDR3 DNA is TGTGCCAGCAGCAAAGATGTCGGGATTGGGAAAGAGACCCAGTACTTC.

This chain connects TRBV5-1 to TRBJ1-2; no reliable D call. V lost 3 bases, J lost 3 bases, and 15 bases lay in between. The germline V gene encodes CDR1 SGHRS and CDR2 YFSETQ. The CDR3 sequence is 15 residues long. The CDR3: CASSYLDGRDYGYTF. The CDR3 DNA sequence: TGCGCCAGCAGCTACCTGGATGGCCGGGACTATGGCTACACCTTC.

This clonotype has only a few counts. The rearrangement links TRBV27 to TRBJ1-1, with a tentative D call TRBD1 (5 bases). The ends were cut back, 3 bases at V and 0 bases at J, with 29 bases in the middle. The CDR3 extends over 21 amino acids. Germline loops: CDR1 MNHEY, CDR2 SMNVEV (reference sequence). The CDR3 nucleotides read TGTGCCAGCAGTTTTAATCTGATCGTAGTGACAGAAACACTTATGAACACTGAAGCTTTCTTT. Encoded protein: CASSFNLIVVTETLMNTEAFF.

This chain links TRBV2 with TRBJ1-5, with a possible D match to TRBD1 (5 bases). CDR3 size: 14 residues. The V and J ends lost 5 bases and 7 bases respectively, with 15 bases between them. Germline V CDR1 and CDR2: SNHLY, FYNNEI. CDR3 region: CASSLDSAAQPQHF. CDR3 DNA: TGTGCCAGCAGTTTAGACAGCGCCGCCCAGCCCCAGCATTTT.

This clonotype has more than one count but fewer than ten. The chain links TRBV4-3 to TRBJ2-3, with TRBD1 identical over 8 bases. V lost 4 bases and J lost 4; bases outside the gene matches: 4. CDR3 length: 14 amino acids. Per germline, CDR1 LGHNA and CDR2 YSLEER. CDR3 sequence reads: CASSRQGNADTQYF. The CDR3 DNA follows: TGCGCCAGCAGCCGACAGGGGAACGCAGATACGCAGTATTTT.